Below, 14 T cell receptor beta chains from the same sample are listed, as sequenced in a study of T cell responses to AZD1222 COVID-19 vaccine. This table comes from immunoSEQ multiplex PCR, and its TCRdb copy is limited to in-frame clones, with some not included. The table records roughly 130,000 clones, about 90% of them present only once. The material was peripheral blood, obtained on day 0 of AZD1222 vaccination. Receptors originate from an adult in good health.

This CDR3 reads CASSYTGPPTDTQYF. The CDR3 coding sequence is TGTGCCAGCAGTTACACGGGCCCCCCAACAGATACGCAGTATTTT. The chain carries TRBV6-2 or TRBV6-3 and TRBJ2-3; D unresolved. Trimming shortened V by 2 bases and J by 3 bases, and 12 bases separated the two germline ends. The CDR3 is made up of 15 amino acids. Germline CDR1 MNHEY, CDR2 SVGEGT.

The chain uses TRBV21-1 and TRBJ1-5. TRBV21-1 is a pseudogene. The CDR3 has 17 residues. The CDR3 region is CASSEHGGGGSNQPQHF. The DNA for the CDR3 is TGTGCCAGCAGCGAGCACGGCGGAGGAGGGAGCAATCAGCCCCAGCATTTT.

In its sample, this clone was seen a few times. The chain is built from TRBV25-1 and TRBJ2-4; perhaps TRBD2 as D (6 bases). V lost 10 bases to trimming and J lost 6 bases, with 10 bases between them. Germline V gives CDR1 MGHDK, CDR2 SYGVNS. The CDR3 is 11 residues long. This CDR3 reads CATGRGNIQYF. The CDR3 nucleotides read TGTGCCACCGGGAGAGGAAACATTCAGTACTTC. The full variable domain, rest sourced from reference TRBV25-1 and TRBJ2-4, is EADIYQTPRYLVIGTGKKITLECSQTMGHDKMYWYQQDPGMELHLIHYSYGVNSTEKGDLSSESTVSRIRTEHFPLTLESARPSHTSQYLCATGRGNIQYFGAGTRLSVL.

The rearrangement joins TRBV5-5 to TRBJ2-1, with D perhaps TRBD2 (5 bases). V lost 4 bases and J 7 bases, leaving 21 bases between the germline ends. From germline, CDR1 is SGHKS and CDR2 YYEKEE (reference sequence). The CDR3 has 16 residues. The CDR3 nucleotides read TGTGCCAGCAGCATTCGATGGGGAGCCAAGGGAAATGAGCAGTTCTTC. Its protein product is CASSIRWGAKGNEQFF.

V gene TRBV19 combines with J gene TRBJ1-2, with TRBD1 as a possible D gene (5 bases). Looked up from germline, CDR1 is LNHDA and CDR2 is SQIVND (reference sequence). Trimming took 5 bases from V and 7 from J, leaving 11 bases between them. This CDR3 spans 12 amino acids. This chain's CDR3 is CASSYRQGGYTF. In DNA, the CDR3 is TGTGCCAGTAGTTACAGGCAGGGTGGCTACACCTTC.

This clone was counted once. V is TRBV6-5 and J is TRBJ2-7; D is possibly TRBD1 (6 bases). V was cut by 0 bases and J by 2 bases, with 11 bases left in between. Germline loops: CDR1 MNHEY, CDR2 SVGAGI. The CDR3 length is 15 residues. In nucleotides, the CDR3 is TGTGCCAGCAGTTACTCTAAACAGGGCCCCTACGAGCAGTACTTC. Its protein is CASSYSKQGPYEQYF.

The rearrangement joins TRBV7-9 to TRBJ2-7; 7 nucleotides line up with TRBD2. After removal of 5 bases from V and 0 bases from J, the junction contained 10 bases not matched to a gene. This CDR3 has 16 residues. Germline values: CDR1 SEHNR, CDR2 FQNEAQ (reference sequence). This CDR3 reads CASSGSSGTNSYEQYF. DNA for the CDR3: TGTGCCAGCAGCGGATCCTCCGGGACTAACTCCTACGAGCAGTACTTC.

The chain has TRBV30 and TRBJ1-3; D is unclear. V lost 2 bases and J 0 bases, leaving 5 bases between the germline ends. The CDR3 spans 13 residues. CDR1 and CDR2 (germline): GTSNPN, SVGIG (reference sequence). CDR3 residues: CAWSTNSGNTIYF. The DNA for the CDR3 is TGTGCCTGGAGTACGAACTCTGGAAACACCATATATTTT.

The CDR3 reads CASSSPSVQLFF. DNA of the CDR3: TGTGCCAGCAGCTCGCCCTCCGTCCAACTGTTTTTT. J is TRBJ1-4 and V is TRBV7-9; D gene unclear. The V end was cut by 4 bases, the J end by 12 bases, with 12 bases between. The germline CDR1 and CDR2 sequences are SEHNR and FQNEAQ (reference sequence). The CDR3 covers 12 residues.

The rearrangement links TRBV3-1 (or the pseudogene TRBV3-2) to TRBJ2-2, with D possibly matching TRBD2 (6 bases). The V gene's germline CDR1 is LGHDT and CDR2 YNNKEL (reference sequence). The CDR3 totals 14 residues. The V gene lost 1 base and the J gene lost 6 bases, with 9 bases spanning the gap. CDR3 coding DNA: TGTGCCAGCAGCCAAGTAGGCGGGGCCGGGGAGCTGTTTTTT. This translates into CASSQVGGAGELFF.

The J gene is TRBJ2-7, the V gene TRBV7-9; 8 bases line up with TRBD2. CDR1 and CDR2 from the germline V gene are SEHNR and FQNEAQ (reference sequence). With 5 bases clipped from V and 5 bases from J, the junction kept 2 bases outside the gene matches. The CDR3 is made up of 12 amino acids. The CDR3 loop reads CASSKTSDEQYF. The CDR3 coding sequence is TGTGCCAGCAGCAAGACTAGCGACGAGCAGTACTTC.

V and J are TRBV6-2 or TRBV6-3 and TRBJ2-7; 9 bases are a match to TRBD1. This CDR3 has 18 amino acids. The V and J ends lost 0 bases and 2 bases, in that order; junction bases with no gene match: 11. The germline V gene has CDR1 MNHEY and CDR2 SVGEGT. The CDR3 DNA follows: TGTGCCAGCAGTTACTCGAAAGCTGGGGACAGGGCCGCCTACGAGCAGTACTTC. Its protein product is CASSYSKAGDRAAYEQYF.

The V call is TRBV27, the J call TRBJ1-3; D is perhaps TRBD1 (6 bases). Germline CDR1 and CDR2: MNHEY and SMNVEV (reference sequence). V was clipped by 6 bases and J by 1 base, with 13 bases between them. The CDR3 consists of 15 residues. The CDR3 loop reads CASSREGGSGNTIYF. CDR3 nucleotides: TGTGCCAGCAGCAGGGAAGGGGGTTCTGGAAACACCATATATTTT.

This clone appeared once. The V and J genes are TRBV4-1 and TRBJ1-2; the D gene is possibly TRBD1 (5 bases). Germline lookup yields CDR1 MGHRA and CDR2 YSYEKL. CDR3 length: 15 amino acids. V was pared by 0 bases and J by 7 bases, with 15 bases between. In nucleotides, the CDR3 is TGCGCCAGCAGCCAAGATGAGTCAGGGTTGGGTGGCTACACCTTC. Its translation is CASSQDESGLGGYTF.